Listed here is a single T cell receptor (beta chain). This sample is drawn from a study of blood T cell repertoires in COVID-19. The repertoire was sequenced with immunoSEQ multiplex PCR; TCRdb's copy has only in-frame clones and lacks some. The sample contains 180,000 or so clones, approximately 87% of which appear only once. Trimming took 1 base from V and 1 from J, leaving 7 bases between them. This CDR3 has 14 residues. CDR1 is SGHVS and CDR2 is FNYEAQ in the germline V gene. This chain uses TRBV7-6 with TRBJ1-2; D unresolved. The sequence was collected from a man aged 18 to 29 with active or convalescent COVID-19. Material for sequencing was peripheral blood. The CDR3 sequence: CASSLESVNYGYTF. CDR3 bases: TGTGCCAGCAGCTTAGAGTCAGTTAACTATGGCTACACCTTC.